The clone carrying this T cell receptor (beta chain) has ten or more counts. Its antigen is not identified. Template switching with 5'RACE generated the TCR cDNA and added a universal primer site and UMIs. Each CDR3 protein is one row after TCRdb ran MiXCR on the 5' RACE reads. The sample carries 300,000 to 350,000 distinct CDR3 sequences, approximately 4.2% recorded once. The data were obtained in a study of T cells after yellow fever vaccination. Overall study results and limits: Among primary-vaccination clones, most reappeared after the booster, at 95% to 96% for CD4 and 85% to 90% for CD8. Though weaker, the secondary response peaked faster, on day 5 versus 15.

The CDR3 contains 14 residues. The germline CDR1 and CDR2 sequences are ENHRY and SYGVKD. V was trimmed by 2 bases and J by 5 bases, leaving 11 bases between them. The source material was PBMCs, sampled 5 days after the yellow fever booster vaccination. This clonotype originated in a man between 18 and 29 years old who received the YFV17D yellow fever vaccine. The chain carries TRBV10-3 and TRBJ2-3; D is tentatively TRBD1 or TRBD2 (6 bases each). The CDR3 is CAISEEGGRDTQYF. CDR3 in DNA: TGTGCCATCAGTGAGGAGGGGGGTCGAGATACGCAGTATTTT.